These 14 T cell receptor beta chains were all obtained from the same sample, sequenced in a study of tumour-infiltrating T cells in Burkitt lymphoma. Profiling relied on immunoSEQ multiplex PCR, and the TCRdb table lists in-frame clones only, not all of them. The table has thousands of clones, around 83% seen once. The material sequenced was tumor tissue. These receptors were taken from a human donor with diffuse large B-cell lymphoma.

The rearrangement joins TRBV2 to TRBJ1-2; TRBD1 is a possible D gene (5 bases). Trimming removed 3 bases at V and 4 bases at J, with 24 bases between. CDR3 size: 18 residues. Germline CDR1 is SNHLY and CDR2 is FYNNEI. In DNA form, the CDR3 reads TGTGCCAGCAGTGATAGCCTAGGGGAGGGTTCCCTTTTCTATGGCTACACCTTC. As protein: CASSDSLGEGSLFYGYTF.

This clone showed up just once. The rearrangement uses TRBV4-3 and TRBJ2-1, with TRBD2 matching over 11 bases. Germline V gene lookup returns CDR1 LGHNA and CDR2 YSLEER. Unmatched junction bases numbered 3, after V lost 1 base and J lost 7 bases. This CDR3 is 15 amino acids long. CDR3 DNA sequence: TGCGCCAGCAGCCAAGTAGCGGGAGGGCGGAATGAGCAGTTCTTC. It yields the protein CASSQVAGGRNEQFF.

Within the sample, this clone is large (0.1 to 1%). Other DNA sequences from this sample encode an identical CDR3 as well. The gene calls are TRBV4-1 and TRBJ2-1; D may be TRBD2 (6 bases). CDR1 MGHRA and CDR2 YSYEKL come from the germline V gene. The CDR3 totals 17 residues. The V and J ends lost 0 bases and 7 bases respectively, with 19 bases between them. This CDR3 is CASSQDWRARVSNEQFF. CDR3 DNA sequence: TGCGCCAGCAGCCAAGATTGGAGGGCCAGAGTCTCAAATGAGCAGTTCTTC.

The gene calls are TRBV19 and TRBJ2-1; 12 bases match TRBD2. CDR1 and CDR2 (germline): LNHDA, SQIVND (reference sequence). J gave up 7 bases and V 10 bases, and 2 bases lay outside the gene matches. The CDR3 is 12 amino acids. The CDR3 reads CATTSGGNEQFF. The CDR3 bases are TGTGCCACTACTAGCGGGGGGAATGAGCAGTTCTTC.

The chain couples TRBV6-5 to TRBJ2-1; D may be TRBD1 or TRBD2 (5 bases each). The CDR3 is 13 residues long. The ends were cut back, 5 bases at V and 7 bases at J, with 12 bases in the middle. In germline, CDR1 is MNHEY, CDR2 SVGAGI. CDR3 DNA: TGTGCCAGCAGTCTCCAGTGGGGGAATGAGCAGTTCTTC. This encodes CASSLQWGNEQFF.

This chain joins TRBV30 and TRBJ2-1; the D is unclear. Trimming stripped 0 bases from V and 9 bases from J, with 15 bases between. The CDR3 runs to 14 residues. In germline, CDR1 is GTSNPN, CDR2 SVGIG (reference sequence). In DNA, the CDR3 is TGTGCCTGGAGTGTACCGAACCGGAGTTCTGAGCAGTTCTTC. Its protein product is CAWSVPNRSSEQFF.

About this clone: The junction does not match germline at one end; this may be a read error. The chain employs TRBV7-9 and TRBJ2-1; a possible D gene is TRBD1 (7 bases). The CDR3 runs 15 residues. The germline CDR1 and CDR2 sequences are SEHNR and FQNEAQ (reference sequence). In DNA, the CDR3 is TGTGCCAGCAGCTTAATCGGACAGGACTACAATAAGCAGTTCTTC. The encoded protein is CASSLIGQDYNKQFF.

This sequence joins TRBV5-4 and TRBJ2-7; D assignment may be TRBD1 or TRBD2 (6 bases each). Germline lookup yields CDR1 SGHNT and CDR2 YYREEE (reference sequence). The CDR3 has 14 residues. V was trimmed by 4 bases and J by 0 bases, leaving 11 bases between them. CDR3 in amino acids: CASSETGASYEQYF. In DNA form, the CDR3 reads TGTGCCAGCAGCGAAACGGGGGCCTCCTACGAGCAGTACTTC.

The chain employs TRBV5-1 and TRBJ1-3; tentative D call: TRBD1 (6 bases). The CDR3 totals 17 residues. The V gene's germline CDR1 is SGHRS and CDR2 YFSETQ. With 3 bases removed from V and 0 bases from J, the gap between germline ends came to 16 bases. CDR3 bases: TGCGCCAGCAGCTGGGGGACATTTCCTCCCTCTGGAAACACCATATATTTT. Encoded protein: CASSWGTFPPSGNTIYF.

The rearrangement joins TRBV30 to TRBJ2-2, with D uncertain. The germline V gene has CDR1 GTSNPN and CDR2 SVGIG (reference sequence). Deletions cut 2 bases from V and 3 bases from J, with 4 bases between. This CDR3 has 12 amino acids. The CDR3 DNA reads TGTGCCTGGAGTACCCACACCGGGGAGCTGTTTTTT. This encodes CAWSTHTGELFF.

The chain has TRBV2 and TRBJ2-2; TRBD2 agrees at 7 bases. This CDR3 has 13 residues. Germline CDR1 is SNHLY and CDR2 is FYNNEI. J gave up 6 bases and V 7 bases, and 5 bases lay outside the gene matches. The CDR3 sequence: CASNEGGPGELFF. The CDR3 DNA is TGTGCCAGCAATGAGGGAGGGCCCGGGGAGCTGTTTTTT.

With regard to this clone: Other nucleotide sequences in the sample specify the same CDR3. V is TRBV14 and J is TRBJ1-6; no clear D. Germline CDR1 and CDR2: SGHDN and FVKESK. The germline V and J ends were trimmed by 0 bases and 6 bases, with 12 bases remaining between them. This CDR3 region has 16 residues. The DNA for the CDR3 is TGTGCCAGCAGCCAAGATGGAGGGTTAGGTAATTCACCCCTCCACTTT. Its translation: CASSQDGGLGNSPLHF.

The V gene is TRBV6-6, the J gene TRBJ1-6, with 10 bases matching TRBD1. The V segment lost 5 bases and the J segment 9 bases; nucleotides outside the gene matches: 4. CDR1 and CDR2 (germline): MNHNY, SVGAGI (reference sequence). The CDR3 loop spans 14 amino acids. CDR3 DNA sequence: TGTGCCAGCAGTAAGACAGGGGGCACTTCACCCCTCCACTTT. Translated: CASSKTGGTSPLHF.

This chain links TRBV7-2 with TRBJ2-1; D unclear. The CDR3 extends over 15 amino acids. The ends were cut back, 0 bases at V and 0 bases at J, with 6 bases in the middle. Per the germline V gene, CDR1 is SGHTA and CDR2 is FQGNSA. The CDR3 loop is CASSLAFGSYNEQFF. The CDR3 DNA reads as TGTGCCAGCAGCTTAGCTTTTGGCTCCTACAATGAGCAGTTCTTC.